A single sample gave rise to the 10 T cell receptor beta chains below, sequenced in a study of response to subunit inactivated influenza vaccine. TCRdb passed the RT-PCR reads through MiXCR, listing each CDR3 protein once. The sample holds roughly 520,000 distinct CDR3 sequences; 25% are singletons and the top ten take less than 2.5%. The source was CD4+ T cells sorted from PBMCs, collected 5 to 6 days after vaccination. The receptors here all came from a middle-aged man who received an inactivated influenza vaccine.

The chain couples TRBV6-2 or TRBV6-3 to TRBJ1-5; 9 bases line up with TRBD1. V lost 6 bases to trimming and J lost 3 bases; unmatched junction nucleotides: 6. The CDR3 consists of 15 residues. Germline V gives CDR1 MNHEY, CDR2 SVGEGT. CDR3 sequence: CASRSTGGYNQPQHF. For the CDR3, the DNA is TGTGCCAGCAGATCAACAGGGGGCTACAATCAGCCCCAGCATTTT.

The chain joins TRBV10-3 to TRBJ1-4; 7 positions match TRBD1. CDR1 ENHRY and CDR2 SYGVKD come from the germline V gene. CDR3 size: 15 residues. The V segment lost 0 bases and the J segment 9 bases; nucleotides outside the gene matches: 7. The CDR3 DNA is TGTGCCATCAGTGAGTCCCGGGACAGTGCCAAAAAACTGTTTTTT. It encodes CAISESRDSAKKLFF.

The V call is TRBV12-3 or TRBV12-4, the J call TRBJ2-6, with D unresolved. Trimming left V 4 bases short and J 0 bases short, with 13 bases between. The CDR3 totals 17 residues. The CDR3 here is CASSYDISISGANVLTF. CDR3 sequence (DNA): TGTGCCAGCAGTTACGACATCTCAATCTCTGGGGCCAACGTCCTGACTTTC.

This clonotype was observed many times. V gene TRBV6-1 combines with J gene TRBJ2-2; no firm D call. This CDR3 has 15 residues. Per germline, CDR1 MNHNS and CDR2 SASEGT. The germline V and J ends were trimmed by 6 bases and 4 bases, with 15 bases remaining between them. The CDR3 DNA follows: TGTGCCAGCAGGCTTACGGGTGCCGGCACCGGGGAGCTGTTTTTT. This sequence encodes CASRLTGAGTGELFF.

In its sample, this clonotype was seen many times. The rearrangement links TRBV12-3 or TRBV12-4 to TRBJ2-3, with D perhaps TRBD1 or TRBD2 (7 bases each). Deletions cut 0 bases from V and 8 bases from J, with 18 bases between. This CDR3 is 16 amino acids long. This chain's CDR3 is CASSLAAGRGLVTQYF. The CDR3 DNA reads as TGTGCCAGCAGTTTAGCGGCTGGGAGGGGGCTGGTTACGCAGTATTTT.

The chain has TRBV7-9 and TRBJ2-1, with 10 bases matching TRBD1. V shed 4 bases, J shed 8 bases, and the junction held 8 bases outside the gene matches. Germline-derived CDR1 and CDR2 are SEHNR and FQNEAQ (reference sequence). The CDR3 has 15 amino acids. Here the CDR3 reads CASSSGTGDVDEQFF. The DNA of the CDR3 is TGTGCCAGCAGCTCTGGGACAGGGGACGTGGATGAGCAGTTCTTC.

Only a few counts were recorded for this clonotype. V is TRBV18 and J is TRBJ2-1, with 10 bases identical to TRBD1. V was pared by 3 bases and J by 7 bases, with 6 bases of the junction left unmatched. Germline loops: CDR1 KGHSH, CDR2 LQKENI. The CDR3 covers 15 residues. The CDR3, as DNA: TGTGCCAGCTCACCCCAAGGACAGGGGGGAAATGAGCAGTTCTTC. Protein: CASSPQGQGGNEQFF.

This clonotype was picked up a small number of times. J is TRBJ1-6 and V is TRBV7-9; D unclear. The germline V gene encodes CDR1 SEHNR and CDR2 FQNEAQ (reference sequence). Trimming shortened V by 1 base and J by 5 bases, and 6 bases separated the two germline ends. The CDR3 runs to 14 residues. The CDR3 sequence: CASSLDGDNSPLHF. CDR3 sequence (DNA): TGTGCCAGCAGCTTAGACGGGGATAATTCACCCCTCCACTTT.

This chain joins TRBV6-5 and TRBJ1-1, with 7 bases identical to TRBD1. V shed 2 bases, J shed 6 bases, and the junction held 3 bases outside the gene matches. Germline loops: CDR1 MNHEY, CDR2 SVGAGI. The CDR3 is made up of 13 amino acids. The chain's CDR3 is CASSYGQGAEAFF. CDR3 nucleotide sequence: TGTGCCAGCAGTTACGGGCAGGGGGCTGAAGCTTTCTTT.

This chain connects TRBV7-9 to TRBJ2-4; perhaps D is TRBD1 or TRBD2 (5 bases each). V lost 5 bases to trimming and J lost 9 bases, with 14 bases between them. Germline assignment: CDR1 SEHNR and CDR2 FQNEAQ (reference sequence). This CDR3 has 13 amino acids. DNA of the CDR3: TGTGCCAGCAGCGTGGCCGGGGCTACCATTCAGTACTTC. Encoded protein: CASSVAGATIQYF.